One TCR beta chain is described in this entry. This entry belongs to a study of beta chain features in type 1 diabetes. CDR1 is LNHDA, CDR2 SQIVND, per germline (reference sequence). This CDR3 contains 16 residues. Trimming removed 5 bases from V and 5 bases from J; junction bases left unmatched: 9. cDNA synthesis used the whole RNA isolate, giving expressed TCRB sequences. Sequencing used immunoSEQ multiplex PCR; TCRdb keeps in-frame clones, though not all of them. Of 150,000 or so clones listed, approximately 8.4% are singletons. Sequenced sample: central memory CD4+ T cells from blood. The V and J genes are TRBV19 and TRBJ1-5; 10 bases are shared with TRBD1. The origin of this receptor is a woman under 30 in good health. DNA of the CDR3: TGTGCCAGTAGTGAGTGGGGACAGGGGTCGGATCAGCCCCAGCATTTT. It yields the protein CASSEWGQGSDQPQHF.